The 11 T cell receptor beta chains below were found in one sample sequenced in a study of graft-versus-host responses after intestinal transplantation (dated by TCRdb to about 2021). The library was prepared using the immunoSEQ multiplex PCR assay. The source is immuneACCESS, and TCRdb retained only in-frame sequences with V and J called. Part of the clones is not carried over; for the studies checked, unresolved V genes explain less than half of this, and the remainder is unexplained. In this sample the table shows just under 55,000 clones, around 90% of which occur a single time. The ten largest account for about 6% of the sample. The source was PBMCs, collected 650 to 690 days after intestinal transplant. The origin of the receptors is a human patient who received an intestinal transplant, so some T cells may come from the graft donor.

Worth noting for this clone: Within the sample, other DNA sequences also encode this same CDR3. This chain uses TRBV6-1 with TRBJ2-5, with D possibly matching TRBD2 (6 bases). This CDR3 has 14 residues. Germline-derived CDR1 and CDR2 are MNHNS and SASEGT. Between the trimmed V and J ends, which lost 7 bases and 7 bases, there was a span of 19 bases. In DNA, the CDR3 is TGTGCCAGCACCCGGGGACTCCAGGGAGGGACCCAGTACTTC. This translates into CASTRGLQGGTQYF.

The chain employs TRBV11-3 and TRBJ2-1, with 9 bases fitting TRBD1. Losses at the gene ends were 8 bases for V and 9 bases for J; bases not matched to a gene: 5. This CDR3 is 12 amino acids long. Germline V gene data show CDR1 as SGHNT and CDR2 as YENEEA. CDR3 amino acids: CASAGTGFEQFF. The CDR3 nucleotides are TGTGCCAGCGCTGGGACAGGGTTTGAGCAGTTCTTC.

The V call is TRBV2, the J call TRBJ1-2; 9 bases fit TRBD1. The CDR3 is made up of 15 amino acids. Germline V gives CDR1 SNHLY, CDR2 FYNNEI. Unmatched junction bases numbered 9, after V lost 6 bases and J lost 4 bases. For the CDR3, the DNA is TGTGCCAGCAGGGGAGGACAGGGGAGGGCCTATGGCTACACCTTC. It is translated as CASRGGQGRAYGYTF.

The chain links TRBV6-5 to TRBJ1-3, with D unclear. Trimming cost V 0 bases and J 0 bases, with 6 bases left between them. The CDR3 is made up of 15 amino acids. Germline V CDR1 and CDR2: MNHEY, SVGAGI. The CDR3 DNA is TGTGCCAGCAGTTACTCGCCGGGCTCTGGAAACACCATATATTTT. This translates into CASSYSPGSGNTIYF.

The rearrangement links TRBV18 to TRBJ2-5; D is uncertain. CDR3 length: 12 amino acids. V shed 3 bases and J shed 2 bases, with 4 bases lying between them. Germline V lookup: CDR1 KGHSH, CDR2 LQKENI. DNA for the CDR3: TGTGCCAGCTCACCGGAACAAGAGACCCAGTACTTC. Translated, it gives CASSPEQETQYF.

The rearrangement joins TRBV25-1 to TRBJ1-2; possibly TRBD1 for D (5 bases). This CDR3 contains 18 residues. V was clipped by 3 bases and J by 5 bases, with 25 bases between them. Germline V CDR1 and CDR2: MGHDK, SYGVNS. CDR3: CASSEGGGHRPREYGYTF. The CDR3 nucleotides are TGTGCCAGCAGTGAGGGGGGAGGCCATCGCCCGAGGGAATATGGCTACACCTTC.

The V gene is TRBV19, the J gene TRBJ1-1; D is possibly TRBD1 (6 bases). Looked up from germline, CDR1 is LNHDA and CDR2 is SQIVND (reference sequence). This CDR3 comprises 10 residues. Trimming cost V 10 bases and J 10 bases, with 13 bases left between them. CDR3 DNA: TGTGCCACCATAGGGACAACAGCTTTCTTT. This translates into CATIGTTAFF. The full variable domain, completed using reference TRBV19 and TRBJ1-1, is DGGITQSPKYLFRKEGQNVTLSCEQNLNHDAMYWYRQDPGQGLRLIYYSQIVNDFQKGDIAEGYSVSREKKESFPLTVTSAQKNPTAFYLCATIGTTAFFGQGTRLTVV.

The chain links TRBV5-4 to TRBJ1-6, with a weak D call TRBD1 (5 bases). The CDR3 consists of 16 residues. The germline V gene has CDR1 SGHNT and CDR2 YYREEE (reference sequence). The germline V and J ends were trimmed by 7 bases and 9 bases, with 23 bases remaining between them. CDR3 amino acids: CASGQNLGTAGSPLHF. The CDR3 DNA reads TGTGCCAGCGGCCAGAACCTAGGGACTGCTGGTTCACCCCTCCACTTT. The variable domain in full, completed from reference TRBV5-4 and TRBJ1-6, reads ETGVTQSPTHLIKTRGQQVTLRCSSQSGHNTVSWYQQALGQGPQFIFQYYREEENGRGNFPPRFSGLQFPNYSSELNVNALELDDSALYLCASGQNLGTAGSPLHFGNGTRLTVT.

This chain joins TRBV5-4 and TRBJ2-1; no firm D call. Trimming took off 0 bases at V and 8 bases at J, with 3 bases between the two ends. In germline, CDR1 is SGHNT, CDR2 YYREEE (reference sequence). This CDR3 region has 11 residues. The CDR3 protein is CASSLEYEQFF. CDR3 nucleotide sequence: TGTGCCAGCAGCTTGGAATATGAGCAGTTCTTC.

This chain links TRBV5-6 with TRBJ2-5; D may match TRBD1 or TRBD2 (5 bases each). V shed 6 bases and J shed 5 bases, with 17 bases lying between them. Looked up from germline, CDR1 is SGHDT and CDR2 is YYEEEE. The CDR3 contains 14 residues. The CDR3 coding sequence is TGTGCCAGCACATCCGTGGGGGTTGGCGAGACCCAGTACTTC. It encodes CASTSVGVGETQYF.

The CDR3 DNA reads as TGTGCCTGGTGGAAGAACTATGGCTACACCTTC. Protein product: CAWWKNYGYTF. The V gene is TRBV30, the J gene TRBJ1-2; D remains ambiguous. The V gene lost 5 bases and the J gene lost 2 bases, with 6 bases spanning the gap. This CDR3 is built from 11 residues. Per germline, CDR1 GTSNPN and CDR2 SVGIG (reference sequence).